Each of the 20 T cell receptor beta chains below was sequenced from the same sample in a study of blood T cells in healthy people across ages. The authors ran a second PCR of roughly 6 to 12 cycles using a sample-barcoded 5' primer and a J-beta primer mix. TCRdb itself ran the 5' RACE reads through MiXCR, one entry per CDR3 protein. This repertoire shows 1.4 million to 1.5 million distinct CDR3 sequences, 42% found once; its top ten account for 7.9%. The sequencing sample was made of blood. The receptors were sampled from a woman aged 18-29 years in good health.

CDR3 sequence: CASGTIEGGPYNEQFF. The CDR3 DNA reads as TGTGCCAGCGGTACGATAGAGGGGGGCCCTTACAATGAGCAGTTCTTC. The chain links TRBV11-2 to TRBJ2-1; perhaps D is TRBD1 or TRBD2 (6 bases each). Looked up from germline, CDR1 is SGHAT and CDR2 is FQNNGV. This CDR3 is 16 amino acids long. V gave up 8 bases and J gave up 4 bases, with 21 bases separating them.

This chain uses TRBV6-5 with TRBJ1-2; D unresolved. The germline V gene has CDR1 MNHEY and CDR2 SVGAGI. The length of the CDR3 is 13 residues. V shed 5 bases and J shed 4 bases, with 11 bases lying between them. DNA for the CDR3: TGTGCCAGCAGTAACGGACTAGTCTATGGCTACACCTTC. It is translated as CASSNGLVYGYTF.

This chain uses TRBV29-1 with TRBJ2-5; 11 positions match TRBD2. The CDR3 has 13 amino acids. Germline CDR1 reads SQVTM; CDR2 reads ANQGSEA. J lost 1 base, V lost 8 bases, and 3 bases had no gene match. The CDR3 bases are TGCAGCTTAGGACTAGCGGGCCAAGAGACCCAGTACTTC. Translated: CSLGLAGQETQYF.

This clonotype was seen a handful of times. The chain employs TRBV20-1 and TRBJ2-3, with D perhaps TRBD2 (6 bases). In germline, CDR1 is DFQATT, CDR2 SNEGSKA (reference sequence). Trimming stripped 5 bases from V and 3 bases from J, with 18 bases between. The CDR3 covers 15 residues. CDR3 DNA: TGCAGTGCTGGTGGAGGGGCGGTCGGGACAGATACGCAGTATTTT. This encodes CSAGGGAVGTDTQYF.

The chain employs TRBV12-3 or TRBV12-4 and TRBJ2-3; 9 bases are a match to TRBD2. This CDR3 comprises 14 residues. Unmatched junction bases numbered 9, after V lost 8 bases and J lost 6 bases. The CDR3 sequence: CASWAGGSVDTQYF. The DNA of the CDR3 is TGTGCCAGCTGGGCGGGGGGGAGCGTGGATACGCAGTATTTT.

Only a few counts were recorded for this clonotype. This chain uses TRBV27 with TRBJ1-1, with 7 bases lining up with TRBD1. Unmatched junction bases numbered 12, after V lost 5 bases and J lost 0 bases. CDR3 length equals 17 residues. Germline loops: CDR1 MNHEY, CDR2 SMNVEV (reference sequence). The CDR3 DNA is TGTGCCAGCAGTCCCCTCAGGACAGGTTTCATGAACACTGAAGCTTTCTTT. This translates into CASSPLRTGFMNTEAFF.

This clonotype was detected ten times or more. The chain couples TRBV29-1 to TRBJ2-5; 9 nucleotides agree with TRBD1. Germline-derived CDR1 and CDR2 are SQVTM and ANQGSEA. The CDR3 consists of 12 residues. J gave up 5 bases and V 7 bases, and 5 bases lay outside the gene matches. The CDR3, as DNA: TGCAGCGCCACAGGGGGCGAGGAGACCCAGTACTTC. This codes for CSATGGEETQYF. Supplemented by reference TRBV29-1 and TRBJ2-5, the full variable domain reads SAVISQKPSRDICQRGTSLTIQCQVDSQVTMMFWYRQQPGQSLTLIATANQGSEATYESGFVIDKFPISRPNLTFSTLTVSNMSPEDSSIYLCSATGGEETQYFGPGTRLLVL.

V usage is TRBV7-2 and J usage is TRBJ2-1; TRBD1 might be the D (7 bases). Germline CDR1 is SGHTA and CDR2 is FQGNSA. CDR3 size: 16 residues. The V and J ends lost 1 base and 4 bases respectively, with 14 bases between them. The CDR3 spells CASSLGRGRRYNEQFF. DNA for the CDR3: TGTGCCAGCAGCTTAGGGAGGGGGCGGCGGTACAATGAGCAGTTCTTC.

This clonotype has just a few counts. The J gene is TRBJ1-1, the V gene TRBV6-5; D is unresolved. In germline, CDR1 is MNHEY, CDR2 SVGAGI. Trimming took 8 bases from V and 12 from J, leaving 13 bases between them. The CDR3 is made up of 10 amino acids. CDR3 DNA sequence: TGTGCCAGCGGCATGGGTATGACTTTCTTT. As protein: CASGMGMTFF.

This chain joins TRBV7-2 and TRBJ2-7; possible D gene TRBD2, 6 bases. This CDR3 comprises 16 residues. Trimming pared 1 base from V and 5 bases from J, leaving 18 bases between. Germline CDR1 SGHTA, CDR2 FQGNSA. This CDR3 reads CASSLEGGIVQDEQYF. Written as DNA, the CDR3 is TGTGCCAGCAGCTTAGAAGGCGGGATAGTTCAGGACGAGCAGTACTTC.

This clonotype was picked up a small number of times. V is TRBV20-1 and J is TRBJ2-4; a weak D match, TRBD1 (5 bases). The end of the DNA fits TRBJ2-7 better, so the J call may be wrong. Germline assignment: CDR1 DFQATT and CDR2 SNEGSKA (reference sequence). The CDR3 extends over 13 amino acids. The CDR3 bases are TGCAGTGCTAGGACAGCCCTCGGGTTCGAGCAGTACTTC. Translated, it gives CSARTALGFEQYF.

Ten or more counts support this clonotype. The CDR3 reads CASSQDPLAGGFYEQYF. CDR3 DNA sequence: TGTGCCAGCAGCCAAGATCCCCTAGCGGGAGGGTTCTACGAGCAGTACTTC. This rearrangement joins TRBV3-1 to TRBJ2-7; 12 bases are a match to TRBD2. Trimming took 0 bases from V and 3 from J; bases not matched to a gene: 6. Looked up from germline, CDR1 is LGHDT and CDR2 is YNNKEL (reference sequence). This CDR3 is 17 amino acids long.

This rearrangement joins TRBV6-1 to TRBJ2-1; D remains unclear. V was shortened by 2 bases and J by 6 bases, with 8 bases between the two germline ends. The CDR3 contains 13 residues. Germline loops: CDR1 MNHNS, CDR2 SASEGT. The CDR3 here is CASSERLGNEQFF. The CDR3 DNA follows: TGTGCCAGCAGTGAACGGCTTGGCAATGAGCAGTTCTTC.

This clonotype was seen a few times. The chain is built from TRBV20-1 and TRBJ1-2; the match to TRBD1 covers 9 bases. Losses at the gene ends were 5 bases for V and 0 bases for J; bases not matched to a gene: 10. CDR1 is DFQATT, CDR2 SNEGSKA, per germline (reference sequence). The CDR3 has 16 amino acids. CDR3 nucleotide sequence: TGCAGTGCTGATCCCGGGACAGGGCGTCCTAACTATGGCTACACCTTC. Protein: CSADPGTGRPNYGYTF.

The J gene is TRBJ2-2, the V gene TRBV7-2; D not certain. CDR1 is SGHTA and CDR2 is FQGNSA in the germline V gene. V shed 1 base and J shed 9 bases, with 12 bases lying between them. The CDR3 sequence is 14 residues long. The CDR3 loop is CTSSLEALTRELFF. The CDR3 DNA sequence: TGTACCAGCAGCTTAGAGGCCCTAACAAGGGAGCTGTTTTTT.

This clonotype was observed a handful of times. The chain carries TRBV7-9 and TRBJ2-5; tentatively, D is TRBD2 (6 bases). The length of the CDR3 is 15 residues. Looked up from germline, CDR1 is SEHNR and CDR2 is FQNEAQ (reference sequence). Trimming shortened V by 2 bases and J by 4 bases, and 14 bases separated the two germline ends. CDR3 sequence: CASSLQGGLVETQYF. In DNA form, the CDR3 reads TGTGCCAGCAGCTTACAAGGAGGGTTAGTAGAGACCCAGTACTTC.

This clonotype was seen many times. This sequence joins TRBV7-9 and TRBJ2-3, with TRBD2 identical over 7 bases. The J segment lost 0 bases and the V segment lost 4 bases, leaving 1 base of the junction unmatched. The CDR3 consists of 14 residues. Looked up from germline, CDR1 is SEHNR and CDR2 is FQNEAQ (reference sequence). CDR3 DNA: TGTGCCAGCAGCTCTAGCGGAAGCACAGATACGCAGTATTTT. It is translated as CASSSSGSTDTQYF.

This clonotype was found a few times. This chain connects TRBV20-1 to TRBJ2-6; TRBD2 is a possible D gene (5 bases). CDR1 is DFQATT and CDR2 is SNEGSKA in the germline V gene (reference sequence). The CDR3 covers 19 residues. The ends were cut back, 0 bases at V and 0 bases at J, with 18 bases in the middle. This chain's CDR3 is CSARDAAAARHSGANVLTF. CDR3 coding DNA: TGCAGTGCTAGAGATGCGGCAGCGGCCCGACACTCTGGGGCCAACGTCCTGACTTTC.

The CDR3: CASSEYIGLAGETQFF. The CDR3, as DNA: TGTGCCAGCAGTGAATATATCGGACTAGCGGGGGAGACCCAGTTCTTC. The chain uses TRBV25-1 and TRBJ2-5; 13 positions agree with TRBD2. The DNA matches TRBJ2-1 better at its end, which makes the J call doubtful. From germline, CDR1 is MGHDK and CDR2 SYGVNS. This CDR3 has 16 residues.

The rearrangement joins TRBV5-1 to TRBJ1-1; D gene uncertain. Per germline, CDR1 SGHRS and CDR2 YFSETQ. The CDR3 spans 15 residues. V was cut by 3 bases and J by 1 base, with 13 bases left in between. The CDR3, as DNA: TGCGCCAGCAGCTCCCCGAATGGGGAGAACACTGAAGCTTTCTTT. Encoded protein: CASSSPNGENTEAFF.